The following is a TCR beta chain sequence with its context. Assay used: immunoSEQ multiplex PCR; TCRdb lists only in-frame clones, some missing. The table has approximately 940,000 clones, about three quarters seen once. Trimming took 8 bases from V and 4 from J, leaving 19 bases between them. This CDR3 has 15 amino acids. Germline-derived CDR1 and CDR2 are MNHEY and SVGAGI. These data come from a study of shared clonotypes between healthy human individuals. This sequence joins TRBV6-5 and TRBJ2-3; tentatively, D is TRBD1 or TRBD2 (5 bases each). This receptor was taken from a man aged 18 to 30 in good health. Sample: memory CD4+ T cells sorted from blood. Subset meaning: CD45RA-negative fraction. The CDR3 sequence: CASAPGLGAPDTQYF. The CDR3 region has the DNA TGTGCCAGCGCTCCAGGGTTGGGAGCCCCAGATACGCAGTATTTT.